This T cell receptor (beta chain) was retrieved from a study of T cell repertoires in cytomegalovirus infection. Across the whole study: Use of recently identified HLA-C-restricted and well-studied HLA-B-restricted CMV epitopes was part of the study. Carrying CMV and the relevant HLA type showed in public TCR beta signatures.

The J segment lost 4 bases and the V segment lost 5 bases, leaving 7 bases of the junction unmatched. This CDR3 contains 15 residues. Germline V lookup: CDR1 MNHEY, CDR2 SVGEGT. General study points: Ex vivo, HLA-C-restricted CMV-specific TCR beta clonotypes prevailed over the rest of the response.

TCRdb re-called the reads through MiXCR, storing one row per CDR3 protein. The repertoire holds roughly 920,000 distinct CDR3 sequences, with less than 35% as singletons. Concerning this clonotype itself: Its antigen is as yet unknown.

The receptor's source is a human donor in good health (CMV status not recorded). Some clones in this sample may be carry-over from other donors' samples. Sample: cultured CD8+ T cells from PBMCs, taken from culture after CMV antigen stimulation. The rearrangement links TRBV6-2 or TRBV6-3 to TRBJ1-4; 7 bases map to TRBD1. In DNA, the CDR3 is TGTGCCAGCAGTCAATTTCGACAGGGTAATGAAAAACTGTTTTTT. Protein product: CASSQFRQGNEKLFF.